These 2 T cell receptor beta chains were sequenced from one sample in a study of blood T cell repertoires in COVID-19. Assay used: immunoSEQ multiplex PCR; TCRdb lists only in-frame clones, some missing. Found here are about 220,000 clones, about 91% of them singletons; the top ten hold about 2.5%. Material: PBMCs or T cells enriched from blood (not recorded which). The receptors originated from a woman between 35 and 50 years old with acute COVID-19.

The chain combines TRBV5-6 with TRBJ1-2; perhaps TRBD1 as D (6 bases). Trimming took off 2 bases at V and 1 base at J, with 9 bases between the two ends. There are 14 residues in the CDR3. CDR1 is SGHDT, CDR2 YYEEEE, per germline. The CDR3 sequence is CASSFGQINYGYTF. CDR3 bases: TGTGCCAGCAGCTTCGGACAGATTAACTATGGCTACACCTTC.

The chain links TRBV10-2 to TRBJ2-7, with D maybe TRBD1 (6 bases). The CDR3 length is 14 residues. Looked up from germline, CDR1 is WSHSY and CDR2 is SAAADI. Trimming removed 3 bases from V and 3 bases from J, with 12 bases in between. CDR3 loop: CASSDGGWGYEQYV. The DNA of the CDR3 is TGCGCCAGCAGTGATGGGGGCTGGGGCTACGAGCAGTACGTC.